The T cell receptor (beta chain) described here comes from a study of shared clonotypes between healthy human individuals. Study information: Three CD4 naive, three CD4 memory, two CD8 naive and one CD8 memory plate were used per donor. Study-level points and caveats: Non-shared clonotypes had lower generation probabilities than those shared by all four donors.

This CDR3 has 15 residues. CDR1 and CDR2 (germline): SGHTA, FQGNSA. The V and J ends lost 5 bases and 5 bases respectively, with 19 bases between them. On this clone itself: Its antigen is unknown.

At the deep level, the assay was run. Sorted-subset replicate PCRs used about 190 ng of genomic DNA. This amount corresponded to about 29,000 T cell genomes. Sequencing was performed with immunoSEQ multiplex PCR; in TCRdb, only in-frame clones are kept and a portion is missing. The table lists 2 million to 2.5 million clones, 93% of them singletons, with 0.36% in the top ten. The chain combines TRBV7-2 with TRBJ2-7, with D possibly called TRBD1 or TRBD2 (6 bases each). Sequencing was performed on naive CD4+ T cells from PBMCs. This sample's subset: CD45RA+ positively selected. The receptor's source is a man between 18 and 35 years old in good health. Some clones in this sample may be carry-over from other donors' samples. CDR3 sequence reads: CASSLGWGARNEQYF. The CDR3 DNA follows: TGTGCCAGCAGCCTAGGGTGGGGGGCGCGGAACGAGCAGTACTTC. Full variable domain (rest looked up from reference TRBV7-2 and TRBJ2-7): GAGVSQSPSNKVTEKGKDVELRCDPISGHTALYWYRQSLGQGLEFLIYFQGNSAPDKSGLPSDRFSAERTGGSVSTLTIQRTQQEDSAVYLCASSLGWGARNEQYFGPGTRLTVT.